A selection of T cell receptor beta chains follows, all from one sample in a study of patients and donors after allogeneic stem cell transplantation. TCRdb analysed the RT-PCR reads with MiXCR anew, one entry per CDR3 protein. This sample has a few hundred thousand distinct CDR3 sequences; roughly 14% occur once, and the top ten carry roughly 12%. Sequencing used blood, either unsorted or a sorted T cell fraction (not recorded which). The receptors originated from a human donor who was either an allogeneic HSCT recipient or a stem cell or donor lymphocyte infusion donor (not recorded which). It is not recorded whose cells these are; they may come from a transplant donor. The conserved cysteine and the conserved F or W are not part of the CDR3 here.

TRBV12-3/TRBV12-4	TRBJ1-2	ASSGDGIYGYT
TRBV29-1	TRBJ2-1	SVEYLAGVEQF
TRBV7-2	TRBJ2-1	ASSPRGSSYNEQF
TRBV20-1	TRBJ2-3	SARGSGATDTQY
TRBV20-1	TRBJ1-2	SAVDYGYT
TRBV5-5	TRBJ2-5	ASSRRTGRGLETQY
TRBV5-1	TRBJ2-7	ASSLHPDEQY
TRBV12-3/TRBV12-4	TRBJ2-5	ASSTSGLAGGQETQY
TRBV2	TRBJ2-3	ASSVEDRSTDTQY
TRBV19	TRBJ2-1	ASSKVAGGPSSEQF
TRBV7-2	TRBJ1-2	ASSLQGTDGYT
TRBV6-1	TRBJ1-2	ASTLQVAYGYT
TRBV7-9	TRBJ1-2	ASSIGTDDGYT
TRBV5-1	TRBJ2-5	ASRPGSPQETQY
TRBV12-3/TRBV12-4	TRBJ1-5	ASSFDRTHQPQH
TRBV5-5	TRBJ1-2	AAALGVANYGYT
TRBV5-4	TRBJ2-5	ASSPNRETQY
TRBV5-6	TRBJ1-1	ASSYDRNTEAF
TRBV7-3	TRBJ2-3	ASSPSMSGGARDTQY
TRBV19	TRBJ2-7	ASSRQGASSYEQY
TRBV20-1	TRBJ2-5	SARPLAGGLGETQY
TRBV4-1	TRBJ1-1	ASSQVQWNTEAF
TRBV5-4	TRBJ2-6	ASSFPGQHSGANVLT
TRBV5-6	TRBJ1-2	ASSTRTGYYGYT
TRBV20-1	TRBJ2-1	SARRASWESSYNEQF
TRBV7-9	TRBJ2-7	ASSPDRPEQY
TRBV29-1	TRBJ1-2	SVADSNYGYT
TRBV7-9	TRBJ2-5	ASSSRGGSGETQY
TRBV7-2	TRBJ2-3	ASSLVGRTDTQY
TRBV5-1	TRBJ2-5	ASSRDGETQY
TRBV6-2/TRBV6-3	TRBJ2-7	ASSYSANTGQPRDEQY
TRBV7-2	TRBJ2-7	ASTQGRYYEQY
TRBV7-9	TRBJ2-7	ASTPSSYEQY
TRBV25-1	TRBJ1-2	ASRESPRGGYT